These 6 T cell receptor beta chains share one sample of origin, sequenced in a study of blood T cells in healthy people across ages. Combining a sample-barcoded 5' primer with a J-beta primer mix, a second PCR ran for about 6 to 11 cycles. TCRdb passed the 5' RACE reads through MiXCR, listing each CDR3 protein once. The top ten clones hold over 3.5% of a sample with 1.5 million to 1.9 million distinct CDR3 sequences, approximately 42% of them seen once. The sequencing sample was made of blood. The receptors derive from a woman aged 18 to 35 in good health.

This clonotype was observed a few times. The genes are TRBV7-2 and TRBJ2-6, with D perhaps TRBD1 (5 bases). Deletions cut 5 bases from V and 0 bases from J, with 8 bases between. The CDR3 runs 15 residues. Germline CDR1 and CDR2: SGHTA and FQGNSA. The CDR3 protein is CASSNRISGANVLTF. CDR3 nucleotides: TGTGCCAGCAGCAACAGGATCTCTGGGGCCAACGTCCTGACTTTC.

For this clonotype: One junction end disagrees with the germline gene, perhaps due to a read error. The chain has TRBV7-7 and TRBJ2-3, with D perhaps assigned TRBD1 or TRBD2 (5 bases each). This CDR3 contains 16 residues. The germline V gene has CDR1 SSHAT and CDR2 FNYEAQ (reference sequence). The CDR3 sequence is CASSLALGRGTDTQYF. The CDR3 DNA reads TGTGCTAGCAGCTTAGCGTTGGGCAGGGGCACAGATACGCAGTATTTT.

This chain links TRBV7-9 with TRBJ2-1, with 10 positions matching TRBD2. Germline V gives CDR1 SEHNR, CDR2 FQNEAQ (reference sequence). V shed 4 bases and J 6 bases; nucleotides not matched to a gene: 9. This CDR3 has 16 amino acids. The CDR3 is CASSSRVAGGSNEQFF. In DNA, the CDR3 is TGTGCCAGCAGCTCGCGCGTAGCGGGAGGCTCCAATGAGCAGTTCTTC.

This clonotype was detected ten times or more. V and J are TRBV4-3 and TRBJ2-7; 7 positions agree with TRBD1. V was pared by 1 base and J by 0 bases, with 6 bases of the junction left unmatched. This CDR3 contains 16 residues. Germline-derived CDR1 and CDR2 are LGHNA and YSLEER. CDR3 sequence: CASSQGLRDSSYEQYF. CDR3 in DNA: TGCGCCAGCAGCCAAGGCCTTAGGGACAGCTCCTACGAGCAGTACTTC.

This chain joins TRBV5-1 and TRBJ2-1; weak D call: TRBD2 (6 bases). The germline V gene encodes CDR1 SGHRS and CDR2 YFSETQ. V lost 6 bases and J 4 bases, leaving 17 bases between the germline ends. The CDR3 sequence is 15 residues long. Written as DNA, the CDR3 is TGCGCCAGCACCGGCGGGCGGGGTTCATACAATGAGCAGTTCTTC. This gives the protein CASTGGRGSYNEQFF.

A few counts support this clonotype. The chain is built from TRBV25-1 and TRBJ2-1; no clear D gene. Germline values: CDR1 MGHDK, CDR2 SYGVNS. The CDR3 loop spans 15 amino acids. V was trimmed by 6 bases and J by 3 bases, leaving 15 bases between them. The CDR3 nucleotides read TGTGCCAGCAGCCCGCCGGCAGGATACTACAATGAGCAGTTCTTC. Protein: CASSPPAGYYNEQFF.